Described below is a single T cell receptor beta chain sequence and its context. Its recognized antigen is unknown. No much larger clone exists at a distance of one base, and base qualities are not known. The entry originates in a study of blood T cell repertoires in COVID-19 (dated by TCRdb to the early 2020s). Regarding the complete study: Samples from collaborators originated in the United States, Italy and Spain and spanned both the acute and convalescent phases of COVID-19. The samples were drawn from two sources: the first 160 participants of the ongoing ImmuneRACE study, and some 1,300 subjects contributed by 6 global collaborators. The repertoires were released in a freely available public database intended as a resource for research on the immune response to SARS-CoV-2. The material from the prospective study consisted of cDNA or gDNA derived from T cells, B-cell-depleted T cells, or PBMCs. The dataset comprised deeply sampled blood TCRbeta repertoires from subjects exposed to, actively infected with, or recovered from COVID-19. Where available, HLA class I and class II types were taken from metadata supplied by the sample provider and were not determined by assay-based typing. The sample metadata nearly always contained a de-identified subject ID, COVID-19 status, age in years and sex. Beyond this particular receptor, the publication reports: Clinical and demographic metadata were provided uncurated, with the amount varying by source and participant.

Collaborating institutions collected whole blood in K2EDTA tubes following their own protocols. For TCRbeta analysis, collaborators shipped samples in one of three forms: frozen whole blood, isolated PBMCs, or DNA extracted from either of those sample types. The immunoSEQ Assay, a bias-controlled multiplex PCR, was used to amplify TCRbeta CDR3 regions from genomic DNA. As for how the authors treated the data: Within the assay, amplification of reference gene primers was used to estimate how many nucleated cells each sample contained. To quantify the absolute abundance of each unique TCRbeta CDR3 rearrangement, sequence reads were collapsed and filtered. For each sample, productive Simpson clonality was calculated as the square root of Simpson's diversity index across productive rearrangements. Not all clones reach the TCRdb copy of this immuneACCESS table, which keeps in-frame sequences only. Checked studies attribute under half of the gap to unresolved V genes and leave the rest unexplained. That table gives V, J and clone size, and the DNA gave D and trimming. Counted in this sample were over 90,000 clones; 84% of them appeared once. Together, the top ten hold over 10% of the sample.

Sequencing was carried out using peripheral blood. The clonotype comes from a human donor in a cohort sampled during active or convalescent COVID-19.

The DNA is as follows: TGTGCCAGCAGCCCTTCCCCGGAGAACACAGATACGCAGTATTTT. This codes for CASSPSPENTDTQYF. The V and J genes are TRBV11-2 and TRBJ2-3; no D gene can be assigned with confidence. The CDR3 contains 15 residues, cysteine and phenylalanine counted. CDR3 DNA only is kept here, 45 bases in frame from base 1. The CDR1 and CDR2 encoded by the germline V gene are SGHAT and FQNNGV. V gives up 5 bases and J gives up 2 bases, and the segment between their germline ends measures 14 bases.